The clone carrying this TCR beta chain came up many times. The antigen remains unidentified. This sample was included in a study of CD8 T cells in ankylosing spondylitis. Whole-study findings and limits: Typical of ankylosing spondylitis blood, it appeared, was a TCR beta motif of several highly homologous variants.

Deletions cut 0 bases from V and 1 base from J, with 9 bases between. The CDR3 runs to 15 residues. In germline, CDR1 is SGDLS, CDR2 YYNGEE. From the 5' RACE reads, TCRdb called clonotypes with MiXCR, one entry per CDR3 protein. Among fewer than 550,000 distinct CDR3 sequences, about 5.4% were seen once, and the ten largest hold roughly 3.5%. This sequence joins TRBV9 and TRBJ2-3; D is uncertain. The sample comprised blood, either unsorted or a sorted T cell fraction (not recorded which). This TCR came from a male donor with ankylosing spondylitis. CDR3 loop: CASSVGREGTDTQYF. In nucleotides, the CDR3 is TGTGCCAGCAGCGTAGGTCGTGAGGGCACAGATACGCAGTATTTT.